The 25 T cell receptor beta chains in this list originate from one sample, sequenced in a study of OX40 agonist ivuxolimab in advanced cancers. Generated by immunoSEQ multiplex PCR, the TCRdb table keeps only in-frame clones and is missing some. This table holds 65,000 to 80,000 clones, over 80% found once. The source material was CD4+ or CD8+ T cells sorted from blood, sampled in a trial of the OX40 agonist ivuxolimab. The receptors come from an adult with an advanced solid tumor such as melanoma, head and neck, liver or kidney cancer.

This clone is a singleton in its sample. J is TRBJ2-4 and V is TRBV4-3, with 9 bases matching TRBD2. V dropped 3 bases and J dropped 2; count of bases not matched to a gene: 5. Germline CDR1 is LGHNA and CDR2 is YSLEER. The CDR3 spans 16 residues. CDR3 sequence (DNA): TGCGCCAGCAGCCACCAAGCGGGAGGTCCCAAAAACATTCAGTACTTC. Translation: CASSHQAGGPKNIQYF.

The chain is built from TRBV30 and TRBJ2-7; 7 bases line up with TRBD1. The CDR3 length is 14 residues. With V trimmed by 0 bases and J by 6 bases, 8 bases remained unmatched. Per germline, CDR1 GTSNPN and CDR2 SVGIG (reference sequence). This CDR3 reads CAWSVGGSFAEQYF. CDR3 in DNA: TGTGCCTGGAGTGTAGGGGGCTCCTTCGCCGAGCAGTACTTC. Based on the CDR3 plus reference TRBV30 and TRBJ2-7, the full variable domain is SQTIHQWPATLVQPVGSPLSLECTVEGTSNPNLYWYRQAAGRGLQLLFYSVGIGQISSEVPQNLSASRPQDRQFILSSKKLLLSDSGFYLCAWSVGGSFAEQYFGPGTRLTVT.

The sample holds a few counts of this clone. The chain links TRBV5-4 to TRBJ2-4, with TRBD1 matching over 7 bases. The germline CDR1 and CDR2 sequences are SGHNT and YYREEE (reference sequence). Germline trimming cut 3 bases from V and 1 base from J; bases unmatched to any gene: 7. The CDR3 extends over 16 amino acids. This CDR3 is CASSSDRLGAKNIQYF. CDR3 in DNA: TGTGCCAGCAGCTCGGACAGGCTGGGGGCCAAAAACATTCAGTACTTC.

J is TRBJ2-2 and V is TRBV5-1; 7 nucleotides line up with TRBD2. The germline gives CDR1 SGHRS, CDR2 YFSETQ. Trimming removed 4 bases from V and 2 bases from J; junction bases left unmatched: 2. The CDR3 runs to 14 residues. The CDR3 protein is CASSQRDNTGELFF. In DNA, the CDR3 is TGCGCCAGCAGCCAGCGGGACAACACCGGGGAGCTGTTTTTT.

This clone has a single count. The chain is built from TRBV2 and TRBJ2-3; 8 bases are shared with TRBD2. The CDR3 is made up of 14 amino acids. Germline CDR1 is SNHLY and CDR2 is FYNNEI. The V segment lost 3 bases and the J segment 8 bases; nucleotides outside the gene matches: 7. The CDR3 sequence: CASSEQAGVGTQYF. DNA of the CDR3: TGTGCCAGCAGTGAGCAAGCGGGAGTTGGTACGCAGTATTTT. Using reference TRBV2 and TRBJ2-3 for the parts outside the CDR3, the full variable domain is EPEVTQTPSHQVTQMGQEVILRCVPISNHLYFYWYRQILGQKVEFLVSFYNNEISEKSEIFDDQFSVERPDGSNFTLKIRSTKLEDSAMYFCASSEQAGVGTQYFGPGTRLTVL.

The chain is built from TRBV7-3 and TRBJ2-2; 7 bases match TRBD2. The CDR3 is 16 amino acids. CDR1 is SGHTA and CDR2 is FQGTGA in the germline V gene. Trimming took 5 bases from V and 2 from J; bases not matched to a gene: 8. This chain's CDR3 is CASSPSSGINTGELFF. Written as DNA, the CDR3 is TGTGCCAGCAGCCCCTCTAGCGGAATAAACACCGGGGAGCTGTTTTTT.

This chain joins TRBV7-8 and TRBJ2-5; the D call may be TRBD1 or TRBD2 (5 bases each). Germline V gene lookup returns CDR1 SGHVS and CDR2 FQNEAQ. Deletions cut 1 base from V and 2 bases from J, with 17 bases between. The CDR3 loop spans 17 amino acids. The CDR3 DNA reads TGTGCCAGCAGCTTAGTGACGGGACCCCCGGGGCAAGAGACCCAGTACTTC. Its translation: CASSLVTGPPGQETQYF. The variable domain in full, with the rest retrieved from reference TRBV7-8 and TRBJ2-5, is GAGVSQSPRYKVAKRGQDVALRCDPISGHVSLFWYQQALGQGPEFLTYFQNEAQLDKSGLPSDRFFAERPEGSVSTLKIQRTQQEDSAVYLCASSLVTGPPGQETQYFGPGTRLLVL.

The V call is TRBV19, the J call TRBJ1-1; no firm D call. Germline CDR1 and CDR2: LNHDA and SQIVND (reference sequence). The CDR3 is 15 amino acids. V dropped 3 bases and J dropped 5 bases, with 16 bases sitting between them. The CDR3 loop is CASSIISGGETEAFF. CDR3 coding DNA: TGTGCCAGTAGTATTATATCAGGAGGAGAGACTGAAGCTTTCTTT.

This clone has a single count. This chain uses TRBV19 with TRBJ1-2; TRBD1 might be the D (5 bases). Germline lookup yields CDR1 LNHDA and CDR2 SQIVND (reference sequence). The CDR3 is 16 amino acids. V shed 3 bases and J shed 2 bases, with 16 bases lying between them. CDR3 loop: CASSIGGVRGNYGYTF. Here the CDR3 DNA reads TGTGCCAGTAGTATTGGGGGGGTAAGGGGAAACTATGGCTACACCTTC.

The chain joins TRBV13 to TRBJ2-7; weak D call: TRBD2 (8 bases). The CDR3 is 17 amino acids. Germline V gene data show CDR1 as PRHDT and CDR2 as FYEKMQ (reference sequence). Trimming took off 5 bases at V and 5 bases at J, with 25 bases between the two ends. CDR3 region: CASSPKTGSAGDHEQYF. CDR3 DNA: TGTGCCAGCAGCCCAAAGACAGGGTCAGCGGGAGACCACGAGCAGTACTTC.

The rearrangement links TRBV5-6 to TRBJ2-3; 9 bases align to TRBD1. The germline gives CDR1 SGHDT, CDR2 YYEEEE. The CDR3 is made up of 16 amino acids. The J segment lost 4 bases and the V segment lost 3 bases, leaving 9 bases of the junction unmatched. This CDR3 reads CASSSSGWTGADTQYF. CDR3 DNA sequence: TGTGCCAGCAGCTCCTCGGGATGGACAGGGGCAGATACGCAGTATTTT.

This CDR3 reads CASSSDGININEQFF. The CDR3 DNA is TGTGCCAGCAGCTCGGACGGCATAAACATCAATGAGCAGTTCTTC. The chain joins TRBV2 to TRBJ2-1, with D uncertain. V was pared by 6 bases and J by 6 bases, with 18 bases between. Germline V gives CDR1 SNHLY, CDR2 FYNNEI. This CDR3 has 15 amino acids.

V is TRBV11-3 and J is TRBJ2-7; D gene uncertain. The V gene's germline CDR1 is SGHNT and CDR2 YENEEA. V was shortened by 5 bases and J by 3 bases, with 8 bases between the two germline ends. The CDR3 is 12 amino acids. The CDR3 sequence is CASSRTDYEQYF. CDR3 DNA: TGTGCCAGCAGCCGTACGGACTACGAGCAGTACTTC.

This clone was counted ten times or more. This sequence joins TRBV18 and TRBJ2-1, with 9 bases identical to TRBD2. The germline gives CDR1 KGHSH, CDR2 LQKENI. Trimming took 2 bases from V and 7 from J; bases not matched to a gene: 3. The CDR3 totals 14 residues. DNA for the CDR3: TGTGCCAGCTCACCAGGGACTAGCTTAAATGAGCAGTTCTTC. Its protein product is CASSPGTSLNEQFF. Complete variable domain (other parts from reference TRBV18 and TRBJ2-1): NAGVMQNPRHLVRRRGQEARLRCSPMKGHSHVYWYRQLPEEGLKFMVYLQKENIIDESGMPKERFSAEFPKEGPSILRIQQVVRGDSAAYFCASSPGTSLNEQFFGPGTRLTVL.

The chain combines TRBV7-2 with TRBJ2-7; D assignment may be TRBD1 or TRBD2 (5 bases each). There are 19 residues in the CDR3. Germline assignment: CDR1 SGHTA and CDR2 FQGNSA. V lost 5 bases and J 2 bases, leaving 28 bases between the germline ends. The CDR3 spells CASSIPPWGPTPIAYEQYF. The CDR3 DNA follows: TGTGCCAGCAGCATACCGCCATGGGGACCCACGCCCATCGCCTACGAGCAGTACTTC.

The chain carries TRBV5-1 and TRBJ2-7, with a tentative D call TRBD1 (6 bases). The V end was cut by 6 bases, the J end by 0 bases, with 13 bases between. Germline V gene sequence: CDR1 SGHRS, CDR2 YFSETQ. This CDR3 has 14 amino acids. The CDR3: CASNPQGPSYEQYF. CDR3 bases: TGCGCCAGCAACCCCCAGGGGCCCTCCTACGAGCAGTACTTC.

The CDR3 DNA sequence: TGTGCCAGCAGTTATACGGGACGGGTTAGCGAGCAGTACTTC. It encodes CASSYTGRVSEQYF. The chain recombines TRBV27 with TRBJ2-7; D assignment may be TRBD1 or TRBD2 (5 bases each). The V end lost 4 bases, the J end lost 6 bases, and 16 bases lay between the germline ends. Germline lookup yields CDR1 MNHEY and CDR2 SMNVEV (reference sequence). This CDR3 spans 14 amino acids.

The chain combines TRBV28 with TRBJ1-2, with D uncertain. The CDR3 runs to 13 residues. Per the germline V gene, CDR1 is MDHEN and CDR2 is SYDVKM. V was cut by 6 bases and J by 5 bases, with 13 bases left in between. The CDR3 DNA follows: TGTGCCAGCAGACTATCGCCGGTTTATGGCTACACCTTC. Encoded protein: CASRLSPVYGYTF.

The CDR3 spells CASSRVGQGTGNTIYF. The CDR3 bases are TGCGCCAGCAGCCGGGTAGGGCAAGGCACTGGAAACACCATATATTTT. The chain has TRBV5-1 and TRBJ1-3; D gene ambiguous. V was cut by 4 bases and J by 2 bases, with 16 bases left in between. Germline V CDR1 and CDR2: SGHRS, YFSETQ. CDR3 length equals 16 residues. Together with reference TRBV5-1 and TRBJ1-3, the CDR3 gives the full variable domain: KAGVTQTPRYLIKTRGQQVTLSCSPISGHRSVSWYQQTPGQGLQFLFEYFSETQRNKGNFPGRFSGRQFSNSRSEMNVSTLELGDSALYLCASSRVGQGTGNTIYFGEGSWLTVV.

The chain employs TRBV9 and TRBJ2-3; TRBD1 agrees at 8 bases. J was trimmed by 6 bases and V by 3 bases; bases with no gene match: 15. This CDR3 has 17 amino acids. Germline V gene sequence: CDR1 SGDLS, CDR2 YYNGEE. The CDR3 sequence: CASSGGRWQGAEDTQYF. CDR3 nucleotide sequence: TGTGCCAGCAGCGGTGGGAGGTGGCAGGGGGCCGAGGATACGCAGTATTTT.

The rearrangement links TRBV7-9 to TRBJ1-2, with a tentative D call TRBD1 (5 bases). V lost 5 bases and J 6 bases, leaving 7 bases between the germline ends. The CDR3 is 11 amino acids. Germline CDR1 SEHNR, CDR2 FQNEAQ (reference sequence). CDR3 in amino acids: CASSTRDGYTF. CDR3 sequence (DNA): TGTGCCAGCAGCACCAGGGATGGCTACACCTTC.

Only one count was recorded for this clone. The chain recombines TRBV7-2 with TRBJ1-6; no clear D. The CDR3 runs to 16 residues. CDR1 is SGHTA, CDR2 FQGNSA, per germline. Trimming removed 5 bases at V and 5 bases at J, with 16 bases between. CDR3 in amino acids: CASSAFGGSNNSPLHF. The CDR3 DNA follows: TGTGCCAGCAGCGCCTTCGGAGGATCCAATAATTCACCCCTCCACTTT.

The rearrangement joins TRBV9 to TRBJ2-3; D possibly corresponds to TRBD2 (5 bases). The germline gives CDR1 SGDLS, CDR2 YYNGEE. The CDR3 has 14 amino acids. With 0 bases removed from V and 2 bases from J, the gap between germline ends came to 7 bases. The CDR3 loop reads CASSVGEFTDTQYF. Here the CDR3 DNA reads TGTGCCAGCAGCGTAGGGGAGTTCACAGATACGCAGTATTTT.

The chain links TRBV19 to TRBJ2-3; TRBD1 is a possible D gene (6 bases). V lost 4 bases and J 0 bases, leaving 14 bases between the germline ends. The CDR3 length is 16 residues. Germline values: CDR1 LNHDA, CDR2 SQIVND (reference sequence). CDR3: CASSKIQGSSTDTQYF. CDR3 DNA: TGTGCCAGTAGTAAGATACAGGGTTCTAGCACAGATACGCAGTATTTT.

The chain combines TRBV25-1 with TRBJ1-1; D is uncertain. This CDR3 is 14 amino acids long. The V and J ends lost 0 bases and 1 base respectively, with 6 bases between them. Germline V gene data show CDR1 as MGHDK and CDR2 as SYGVNS. CDR3 amino acids: CASSEYFENTEAFF. The CDR3 region has the DNA TGTGCCAGCAGTGAATATTTTGAGAACACTGAAGCTTTCTTT. The complete variable domain, with remaining parts taken from reference TRBV25-1 and TRBJ1-1, reads EADIYQTPRYLVIGTGKKITLECSQTMGHDKMYWYQQDPGMELHLIHYSYGVNSTEKGDLSSESTVSRIRTEHFPLTLESARPSHTSQYLCASSEYFENTEAFFGQGTRLTVV.